The clone carrying this T cell receptor beta chain was counted ten times or more. Germline CDR1 KGHSH, CDR2 LQKENI. Trimming took off 8 bases at V and 4 bases at J, with 11 bases between the two ends. The CDR3 length is 12 residues. The data were taken from a study of patients and donors after allogeneic stem cell transplantation. TCRdb independently ran MiXCR on the RT-PCR reads; one entry per CDR3 protein. This table holds about a million distinct CDR3 sequences, approximately 19% found once. This chain joins TRBV18 and TRBJ2-5; D unresolved. The sample consisted of blood, either unsorted or a sorted T cell fraction (not recorded which). The source is a human donor who was either an allogeneic HSCT recipient or a stem cell or donor lymphocyte infusion donor (not recorded which). It is not recorded whose cells these are; they may come from a transplant donor. The CDR3 spells CASSPGRETQYF. CDR3 coding DNA: TGTGCCAGCAGTCCCGGACGAGAGACCCAGTACTTC.